This entry is about one TCR beta chain. The antigen is undetermined. The sample comes from a study of vaccination and CD4 T cells after COVID-19. Study details: In the control cultures, a CEFX pool, an HIV-1 Nef pool, or no peptide was supplied.

Treatment described: roughly ten-day PBMC culture with coronavirus spike peptide pools or control peptides (ViraFEST assay). Collection of the unexposed donor's CD4+ T cells took place before the COVID-19 pandemic (2011-2018). Cultured CD4+ T-cell DNA underwent Oncomine TCR Beta short-read sequencing. Using the QIAamp micro DNA kit, genomic DNA was extracted from the CD4+ T cells that had been cultured. Using its own MiXCR run on the PCR reads, TCRdb lists one record per CDR3 protein. This table holds a few thousand distinct CDR3 sequences, 41% found once. V lost 7 bases and J lost 0, with 10 bases in between. CDR3 size: 14 residues. Germline loops: CDR1 WNHNN, CDR2 SYGVQD (reference sequence).

What was sequenced was CD4+ T cells from blood, cultured in vitro. The gene calls are TRBV10-1 and TRBJ1-3, with D maybe TRBD1 (6 bases). The source is a human donor in good health. The CDR3 sequence: CASKRTASGNTIYF. CDR3 coding DNA: TGCGCCAGCAAAAGGACAGCCTCTGGAAACACCATATATTTT.